The 31 T cell receptor beta chains below were found in one sample sequenced in a study of cytomegalovirus exposure and HLA in healthy donors. Primers included in the PCR were 60 Vbeta and 13 Jbeta primers. Clones were sequenced by immunoSEQ multiplex PCR, and TCRdb holds only the in-frame ones, with some missing. This repertoire shows 150,000 to 200,000 clones, approximately 82% found once; its top ten account for roughly 7.1%. The sequenced material came from PBMCs. All receptors derive from a woman in her thirties or forties in good health and CMV-seropositive.

This sequence joins TRBV10-3 and TRBJ2-7; 10 nucleotides align to TRBD1. Germline CDR1 and CDR2: ENHRY and SYGVKD. The CDR3 is made up of 14 amino acids. J gave up 2 bases and V 6 bases, and 4 bases lay outside the gene matches. The CDR3 coding sequence is TGTGCCATCAGGGACAGGGGGATCCCCTACGAGCAGTACTTC. Translation gives CAIRDRGIPYEQYF.

CDR3 residues: CASSLGSGTGPYGYTF. DNA of the CDR3: TGTGCCAGCAGTTTGGGATCCGGGACAGGCCCGTATGGCTACACCTTC. The chain is built from TRBV28 and TRBJ1-2; 8 nucleotides match TRBD1. The germline V gene has CDR1 MDHEN and CDR2 SYDVKM. The CDR3 spans 16 residues. V lost 3 bases to trimming and J lost 5 bases; unmatched junction nucleotides: 11.

The chain links TRBV9 to TRBJ2-7, with D possibly TRBD1 on 6 matching bases. Between the trimmed V and J ends, which lost 0 bases and 7 bases, there was a span of 17 bases. Germline CDR1 reads SGDLS; CDR2 reads YYNGEE. CDR3 length: 15 residues. The chain's CDR3 is CASSVVDSLSGEQYF. The DNA of the CDR3 is TGTGCCAGCAGCGTAGTGGACAGCCTCTCGGGTGAGCAGTACTTC.

This chain joins TRBV28 and TRBJ1-1; 11 nucleotides align to TRBD1. The junction had 10 bases not matched to a gene; V was cut back by 6 bases and J by 7 bases. Germline V gene sequence: CDR1 MDHEN, CDR2 SYDVKM. This CDR3 spans 15 amino acids. CDR3 DNA sequence: TGTGCCAGCAGACCTCCCGGGACAGGGGGTGGTGAAGCTTTCTTT. Its translation: CASRPPGTGGGEAFF.

This chain joins TRBV7-2 and TRBJ2-5; 8 bases line up with TRBD2. Looked up from germline, CDR1 is SGHTA and CDR2 is FQGNSA. V lost 5 bases, J lost 2 bases, and 4 bases stayed unmatched. This CDR3 comprises 14 residues. The CDR3, as DNA: TGTGCCAGCAGCCGGGGACTAGGACAAGAGACCCAGTACTTC. Its protein product is CASSRGLGQETQYF.

The V gene is TRBV29-1, the J gene TRBJ2-1; D may be TRBD2 (6 bases). From germline, CDR1 is SQVTM and CDR2 ANQGSEA. CDR3 size: 13 residues. With 4 bases removed from V and 7 bases from J, the gap between germline ends came to 14 bases. CDR3 region: CSVGDSLWNEQFF. For the CDR3, the DNA is TGCAGCGTTGGGGACTCCCTCTGGAATGAGCAGTTCTTC.

The rearrangement joins TRBV7-9 to TRBJ2-7; TRBD2 matches at 8 bases. CDR3 length: 17 amino acids. CDR1 and CDR2 (germline): SEHNR, FQNEAQ (reference sequence). The J segment lost 0 bases and the V segment lost 5 bases, leaving 12 bases of the junction unmatched. In DNA form, the CDR3 reads TGTGCCAGCAGCCCGAACTGGGCTAGCGGGCTCTCCTACGAGCAGTACTTC. Its translation is CASSPNWASGLSYEQYF.

The chain has TRBV18 and TRBJ1-2, with 7 bases lining up with TRBD1. CDR1 is KGHSH, CDR2 LQKENI, per germline. The CDR3 consists of 15 residues. The trim removed 3 bases at V and 10 bases at J, leaving 14 bases unmatched. In nucleotides, the CDR3 is TGTGCCAGCTCACCGGTTAAGTCCGGGACAGCACACTACACCTTC. As protein: CASSPVKSGTAHYTF.

The V gene is TRBV18, the J gene TRBJ1-2; D is uncertain. The CDR3 is 12 amino acids. Germline V gene lookup returns CDR1 KGHSH and CDR2 LQKENI. The V end was cut by 4 bases, the J end by 4 bases, with 7 bases between. The CDR3 nucleotides are TGTGCCAGCTCACTAGACTTCTATGGCTACACCTTC. Its translation is CASSLDFYGYTF.

V is TRBV15 and J is TRBJ2-5; D uncertain. V shed 0 bases and J shed 1 base, with 9 bases lying between them. Germline V lookup: CDR1 LNHNV, CDR2 YYDKDF (reference sequence). The CDR3 is 15 amino acids. The CDR3 region has the DNA TGTGCCACCAGCAGAGATGTCCTCAGCCAAGAGACCCAGTACTTC. Protein product: CATSRDVLSQETQYF.

This clone has just a few counts. This chain links TRBV11-2 with TRBJ1-5; 8 bases match TRBD1. There are 14 residues in the CDR3. The germline CDR1 and CDR2 sequences are SGHAT and FQNNGV. V shed 4 bases, J shed 6 bases, and the junction held 5 bases outside the gene matches. CDR3 sequence: CASSSTQGAQPQHF. Here the CDR3 DNA reads TGTGCCAGCAGCTCAACTCAGGGGGCTCAGCCCCAGCATTTT.

The chain uses TRBV29-1 and TRBJ1-2, with D tentatively TRBD1 (5 bases). Germline V gene data show CDR1 as SQVTM and CDR2 as ANQGSEA. Trimming cost V 7 bases and J 4 bases, with 16 bases left between them. The CDR3 has 13 residues. CDR3 sequence: CSAKVGAAYGYTF. For the CDR3, the DNA is TGCAGCGCTAAAGTAGGGGCAGCCTATGGCTACACCTTC.

The V gene is TRBV18, the J gene TRBJ1-2; 7 bases map to TRBD1. The germline CDR1 and CDR2 sequences are KGHSH and LQKENI. The V and J ends lost 3 bases and 3 bases, in that order; junction bases with no gene match: 4. The CDR3 has 14 residues. CDR3 in amino acids: CASSPSTGDYGYTF. The CDR3 nucleotides read TGTGCCAGCTCACCTTCCACAGGGGACTATGGCTACACCTTC.

The CDR3 is CASSLQTGPQETQYF. As DNA, the CDR3 is TGTGCCAGCAGCTTACAAACAGGACCCCAAGAGACCCAGTACTTC. The gene calls are TRBV7-2 and TRBJ2-5, with a possible D match to TRBD1 (5 bases). Germline-derived CDR1 and CDR2 are SGHTA and FQGNSA. The CDR3 extends over 15 amino acids. Trimming pared 2 bases from V and 1 base from J, leaving 11 bases between.

The chain links TRBV25-1 to TRBJ2-3; weak D call: TRBD2 (6 bases). Germline lookup yields CDR1 MGHDK and CDR2 SYGVNS. CDR3 size: 16 residues. Trimming stripped 9 bases from V and 0 bases from J, with 19 bases between. CDR3 region: CASQSFTSTSTDTQYF. CDR3 DNA sequence: TGTGCCAGTCAGTCCTTTACTAGCACTAGCACAGATACGCAGTATTTT.

The sample holds a few counts of this clone. The chain has TRBV29-1 and TRBJ2-7; 11 nucleotides align to TRBD1. The ends lost 7 bases at V and 4 bases at J; junction bases unmatched: 3. The CDR3 extends over 12 amino acids. Germline V lookup: CDR1 SQVTM, CDR2 ANQGSEA. The CDR3 spells CSAGQGAYEQYF. CDR3 nucleotide sequence: TGCAGCGCAGGACAGGGGGCATACGAGCAGTACTTC.

The V call is TRBV9, the J call TRBJ2-1, with D tentatively TRBD2 (5 bases). The germline CDR1 and CDR2 sequences are SGDLS and YYNGEE. V shed 3 bases and J shed 2 bases, with 12 bases lying between them. This CDR3 is 15 amino acids long. CDR3 protein: CASSGGLLTYNEQFF. CDR3 coding DNA: TGTGCCAGCAGCGGAGGACTCCTCACCTACAATGAGCAGTTCTTC.

V gene TRBV15 combines with J gene TRBJ2-1; possible D gene TRBD1, 6 bases. The CDR3 covers 18 residues. The germline V gene has CDR1 LNHNV and CDR2 YYDKDF (reference sequence). V was shortened by 1 base and J by 5 bases, with 21 bases between the two germline ends. CDR3 loop: CATSRVGALEWGNNEQFF. The DNA for the CDR3 is TGTGCCACCAGCAGAGTGGGGGCACTCGAGTGGGGAAACAATGAGCAGTTCTTC.

The chain uses TRBV20-1 and TRBJ1-2; D may be TRBD1 (6 bases). V gave up 5 bases and J gave up 6 bases, with 7 bases separating them. Germline CDR1 DFQATT, CDR2 SNEGSKA (reference sequence). CDR3 size: 10 residues. DNA of the CDR3: TGCAGTGCTGGGGACAATGGCTACACCTTC. Protein sequence: CSAGDNGYTF.

The chain carries TRBV29-1 and TRBJ2-1; 16 bases map to TRBD2. V lost 6 bases and J lost 2; bases outside the gene matches: 4. Germline V gene data show CDR1 as SQVTM and CDR2 as ANQGSEA. CDR3 length: 16 residues. The CDR3 sequence is CSVGTSGRGAYNEQFF. CDR3 coding DNA: TGCAGCGTGGGGACTAGCGGGAGGGGAGCCTACAATGAGCAGTTCTTC.

The chain has TRBV19 and TRBJ2-2, with 8 bases identical to TRBD1. V dropped 8 bases and J dropped 1; count of bases not matched to a gene: 3. This CDR3 spans 14 amino acids. Germline lookup yields CDR1 LNHDA and CDR2 SQIVND (reference sequence). The CDR3 nucleotides are TGTGCCAGTGGACAGGGCAGGAACACCGGGGAGCTGTTTTTT. Its protein product is CASGQGRNTGELFF. Filled out from reference TRBV19 and TRBJ2-2, the complete variable domain reads DGGITQSPKYLFRKEGQNVTLSCEQNLNHDAMYWYRQDPGQGLRLIYYSQIVNDFQKGDIAEGYSVSREKKESFPLTVTSAQKNPTAFYLCASGQGRNTGELFFGEGSRLTVL.

This sequence joins TRBV21-1 and TRBJ2-1; no check of the table's D call, TRBD2, against the DNA was made. TRBV21-1 is designated a pseudogene. The CDR3 loop spans 14 amino acids. Written as DNA, the CDR3 is TGTGCCAGCAGCAAAGCGCAACTACCGAGGGAGCAGTTCTTC. Translated: CASSKAQLPREQFF.

CDR3 loop: CASSPRDGQETQYF. CDR3 nucleotides: TGTGCCAGCAGCCCGCGGGACGGACAAGAGACCCAGTACTTC. This rearrangement joins TRBV7-2 to TRBJ2-5, with D possibly TRBD2 on 6 matching bases. CDR3 length equals 14 residues. Germline assignment: CDR1 SGHTA and CDR2 FQGNSA. V gave up 5 bases and J gave up 2 bases, with 12 bases separating them.

V and J are TRBV7-9 and TRBJ2-1, with 9 bases identical to TRBD1. The germline V gene encodes CDR1 SEHNR and CDR2 FQNEAQ (reference sequence). Losses at the gene ends were 5 bases for V and 6 bases for J; bases not matched to a gene: 8. This CDR3 has 15 amino acids. The CDR3: CASSQGQGGLNEQFF. The CDR3 DNA reads TGTGCCAGCAGCCAGGGACAGGGAGGGCTCAATGAGCAGTTCTTC. The whole variable domain, remainder taken from reference TRBV7-9 and TRBJ2-1, is DTGVSQNPRHKITKRGQNVTFRCDPISEHNRLYWYRQTLGQGPEFLTYFQNEAQLEKSRLLSDRFSAERPKGSFSTLEIQRTEQGDSAMYLCASSQGQGGLNEQFFGPGTRLTVL.

The chain employs TRBV5-1 and TRBJ2-2, with D uncertain. CDR1 is SGHRS and CDR2 is YFSETQ in the germline V gene. Trimming shortened V by 1 base and J by 7 bases, and 8 bases separated the two germline ends. The CDR3 has 13 amino acids. CDR3 residues: CASSLTVIGELFF. The CDR3 nucleotides read TGCGCCAGCAGCTTGACGGTGATCGGGGAGCTGTTTTTT. The variable domain in full, completed from reference TRBV5-1 and TRBJ2-2, reads KAGVTQTPRYLIKTRGQQVTLSCSPISGHRSVSWYQQTPGQGLQFLFEYFSETQRNKGNFPGRFSGRQFSNSRSEMNVSTLELGDSALYLCASSLTVIGELFFGEGSRLTVL.

The J gene is TRBJ2-3, the V gene TRBV2, with 9 bases that match TRBD1. Germline CDR1 reads SNHLY; CDR2 reads FYNNEI. With 3 bases clipped from V and 6 bases from J, the junction kept 7 bases outside the gene matches. This CDR3 contains 15 residues. This chain's CDR3 is CASSERQGGADTQYF. The CDR3 nucleotides are TGTGCCAGCAGTGAGAGACAGGGGGGGGCGGATACGCAGTATTTT.

This clone came up once. The rearrangement uses TRBV6-6 and TRBJ2-1; 9 bases line up with TRBD1. There are 16 residues in the CDR3. The ends lost 2 bases at V and 7 bases at J; junction bases unmatched: 9. Germline V gives CDR1 MNHNY, CDR2 SVGAGI (reference sequence). The CDR3 sequence: CASSYSSGQGNNEQFF. The CDR3 region has the DNA TGTGCCAGCAGTTACAGCTCCGGACAGGGGAATAATGAGCAGTTCTTC.

The J gene is TRBJ1-5, the V gene TRBV29-1; D gene ambiguous. CDR1 and CDR2 from the germline V gene are SQVTM and ANQGSEA. CDR3 size: 15 residues. The V gene lost 4 bases and the J gene lost 1 base, with 14 bases spanning the gap. The CDR3 bases are TGCAGCGTTGGAGAGCGTCCCTACAGCAATCAGCCCCAGCATTTT. Protein: CSVGERPYSNQPQHF. Looking up the rest from reference TRBV29-1 and TRBJ1-5 gives the full variable domain: SAVISQKPSRDICQRGTSLTIQCQVDSQVTMMFWYRQQPGQSLTLIATANQGSEATYESGFVIDKFPISRPNLTFSTLTVSNMSPEDSSIYLCSVGERPYSNQPQHFGDGTRLSIL.

The gene calls are TRBV6-1 and TRBJ2-7; 12 nucleotides agree with TRBD2. V dropped 2 bases and J dropped 3; count of bases not matched to a gene: 2. Germline CDR1 and CDR2: MNHNS and SASEGT. The CDR3 runs 15 residues. CDR3 residues: CASSEQTSGSYEQYF. The DNA of the CDR3 is TGTGCCAGCAGTGAACAGACTAGCGGGAGCTACGAGCAGTACTTC.

V and J are TRBV5-4 and TRBJ2-5; possibly TRBD1 for D (6 bases). The CDR3 loop spans 14 amino acids. In germline, CDR1 is SGHNT, CDR2 YYREEE (reference sequence). The ends were cut back, 4 bases at V and 1 base at J, with 11 bases in the middle. CDR3 amino acids: CASSTTGIQETQYF. In nucleotides, the CDR3 is TGTGCCAGCAGCACCACAGGGATCCAAGAGACCCAGTACTTC.

This chain uses TRBV28 with TRBJ2-7, with a possible D match to TRBD1 (6 bases). With 4 bases removed from V and 5 bases from J, the gap between germline ends came to 21 bases. The CDR3 is 16 amino acids. Per germline, CDR1 MDHEN and CDR2 SYDVKM. The CDR3 reads CASSSGERAGAHEQYF. CDR3 DNA: TGTGCCAGCAGTTCCGGAGAGCGAGCAGGGGCCCACGAGCAGTACTTC.